These T cell receptor beta chains were read from a single sample in a study of cytomegalovirus exposure and HLA in healthy donors. Some clones are missing from TCRdb's copy, which holds only in-frame ones; the method was immunoSEQ multiplex PCR. The table lists over 150,000 clones, 65% to 80% of them singletons. Source material: PBMCs. These receptors were obtained from a man aged 40-49 years in good health and CMV-seronegative. CDR3s include the opening cysteine and the closing phenylalanine or tryptophan. D genes are given only for firm matches. The listing skips clone size in some rows; elsewhere it reads once, few, many or a size class.

j_call: TRBJ2-3
clone_size: once
d_call: TRBD2
v_call: TRBV13
cdr3_nt: TGTGCCAGCAGCTCCCTAGCGGGAGGGCCCGCAGATACGCAGTATTTT
cdr3_aa: CASSSLAGGPADTQYF

j_call: TRBJ2-4
clone_size: -
d_call: -
v_call: TRBV15
cdr3_nt: TGTGCCACCAGCAGCTTATACGGGGACATTCAGTACTTC
cdr3_aa: CATSSLYGDIQYF

j_call: TRBJ2-2
clone_size: once
d_call: -
v_call: TRBV7-2
cdr3_nt: TGTGCCAGCAGCGCTAATAGCGCCGGGGAGCTGTTTTTT
cdr3_aa: CASSANSAGELFF

j_call: TRBJ2-7
clone_size: -
d_call: -
v_call: TRBV29-1
cdr3_nt: TGCAGCGGGGGAAGGGGGGACTACGAGCAGTACTTC
cdr3_aa: CSGGRGDYEQYF

j_call: TRBJ2-1
clone_size: once
d_call: -
v_call: TRBV29-1
cdr3_nt: TGCAGCGTTGAAGGGGGGGATAGCTCCTACAATGAGCAGTTCTTC
cdr3_aa: CSVEGGDSSYNEQFF

j_call: TRBJ2-7
clone_size: -
d_call: -
v_call: TRBV5-5
cdr3_nt: TGTGCCAGCAGCTTTGGGCAGGGCGTTGCCTACGAGCAGTACTTC
cdr3_aa: CASSFGQGVAYEQYF

j_call: TRBJ2-1
clone_size: -
d_call: TRBD2
v_call: TRBV29-1
cdr3_nt: TGCAGCGTAAAAGGGAGCGGGACGGGCGAAAATGAGCAGTTCTTC
cdr3_aa: CSVKGSGTGENEQFF

j_call: TRBJ2-5
clone_size: -
d_call: -
v_call: TRBV6-5
cdr3_nt: TGTGCCAGCAGTTACGGGAGGTGGACGGAGACCCAGTACTTC
cdr3_aa: CASSYGRWTETQYF

j_call: TRBJ2-7
clone_size: once
d_call: TRBD1
v_call: TRBV11-2
cdr3_nt: TGTGCCAGCAGCTTAGATGGGACAGGGGGTGTCTACGAGCAGTACTTC
cdr3_aa: CASSLDGTGGVYEQYF

j_call: TRBJ2-3
clone_size: -
d_call: TRBD2
v_call: TRBV6-6
cdr3_nt: TGTGCCAGCAGTTACTCGCGGGAGACAGGCACAGATACGCAGTATTTT
cdr3_aa: CASSYSRETGTDTQYF

j_call: TRBJ2-5
clone_size: few
d_call: -
v_call: TRBV28
cdr3_nt: TGTGCCAGCACCCGGGCGGGGGACACGGGAAGAGGGACCCAGTACTTC
cdr3_aa: CASTRAGDTGRGTQYF

j_call: TRBJ2-7
clone_size: -
d_call: -
v_call: TRBV5-1
cdr3_nt: TGCGCCAGCAGCCCGGTCAGGTCTCCCTACGAGCAGTACTTC
cdr3_aa: CASSPVRSPYEQYF

j_call: TRBJ1-6
clone_size: -
d_call: -
v_call: TRBV2
cdr3_nt: TGTGCCAGCAAAGACGGCGGTAATTCACCCCTCCACTTT
cdr3_aa: CASKDGGNSPLHF

j_call: TRBJ2-5
clone_size: -
d_call: -
v_call: TRBV11-1
cdr3_nt: TGTGCCAGCAGCTTAGCGCCGGCCCCCCCGGGAAAGACCCAGTACTTC
cdr3_aa: CASSLAPAPPGKTQYF

j_call: TRBJ2-7
clone_size: few
d_call: -
v_call: TRBV13
cdr3_nt: TGTGCCAGCAGCTCTGGAAGGGGTTTTTCCTACGAGCAGTACTTC
cdr3_aa: CASSSGRGFSYEQYF

j_call: TRBJ2-2
clone_size: -
d_call: -
v_call: TRBV11-3
cdr3_nt: TGTGCCAGCAGCCCCCGGGGGACCGGGGAGCTGTTTTTT
cdr3_aa: CASSPRGTGELFF

j_call: TRBJ2-4
clone_size: -
d_call: TRBD2
v_call: TRBV7-2
cdr3_nt: TGTGCCAGCAGCCCCTCCGGGACTAGTCTAGACATTCAGTACTTC
cdr3_aa: CASSPSGTSLDIQYF

j_call: TRBJ2-1
clone_size: -
d_call: TRBD2
v_call: TRBV6-6
cdr3_nt: TGTGCCAGCAGTTACTCTGGCGGGAGCTTCTACAATGAGCAGTTCTTC
cdr3_aa: CASSYSGGSFYNEQFF

j_call: TRBJ2-7
clone_size: -
d_call: TRBD2
v_call: TRBV5-4
cdr3_nt: TGTGCCAGCAGCTTGGAACCGACTAGCGGTTTAGAGCAGTACTTC
cdr3_aa: CASSLEPTSGLEQYF

j_call: TRBJ2-3
clone_size: -
d_call: -
v_call: TRBV2
cdr3_nt: TGTGCCAGCAGTGAAGTTGGGCAGGGCACAGATACGCAGTATTTT
cdr3_aa: CASSEVGQGTDTQYF

j_call: TRBJ2-2
clone_size: few
d_call: -
v_call: TRBV5-4
cdr3_nt: TGTGCCAGCAGCCTACCAGGAAACACCGGGGAGCTGTTTTTT
cdr3_aa: CASSLPGNTGELFF

j_call: TRBJ2-7
clone_size: -
d_call: TRBD1
v_call: TRBV7-8
cdr3_nt: TGTGCCAGCAGCCGACCGCACGACAGGGCTTCCTACGAGCAGTACTTC
cdr3_aa: CASSRPHDRASYEQYF

j_call: TRBJ2-7
clone_size: few
d_call: TRBD2
v_call: TRBV29-1
cdr3_nt: TGCAGCGCTGGGGGGGGGAAAGGATCCTACGAGCAGTACTTC
cdr3_aa: CSAGGGKGSYEQYF

j_call: TRBJ2-1
clone_size: -
d_call: TRBD2
v_call: TRBV7-9
cdr3_nt: TGTGCCAGCAGCTTAGGGGGACTAGCCTACAATGAGCAGTTCTTC
cdr3_aa: CASSLGGLAYNEQFF

j_call: TRBJ2-7
clone_size: -
d_call: TRBD2
v_call: TRBV6-5
cdr3_nt: TGTGCCAGCAGTTACTCGTCGGTAGCGGGAAGAGGCGAGCAGTACTTC
cdr3_aa: CASSYSSVAGRGEQYF

j_call: TRBJ2-1
clone_size: few
d_call: TRBD2
v_call: TRBV2
cdr3_nt: TGTGCCAGCAACTTAGCGGGGGGCTACAATGAGCAGTTCTTC
cdr3_aa: CASNLAGGYNEQFF

j_call: TRBJ2-7
clone_size: -
d_call: TRBD1
v_call: TRBV30
cdr3_nt: TGTGCCTGGGCTCGGGACAGGGGGCAAAAAGGGCAGTACTTC
cdr3_aa: CAWARDRGQKGQYF